The entry below describes one T cell receptor (beta chain). These data are taken from a study of T cell repertoires in cytomegalovirus infection. Using its own MiXCR run on the reads, TCRdb lists one record per CDR3 protein. The sample has around 130,000 distinct CDR3 sequences, approximately 9.2% seen once; the top ten hold roughly 9.1%. V gave up 2 bases and J gave up 5 bases; unmatched junction bases: 3. CDR1 and CDR2 (germline): SGHNT, YYREEE (reference sequence). The CDR3 has 14 amino acids. Input material: PBMCs. The rearrangement uses TRBV5-4 and TRBJ2-3, with TRBD2 identical over 9 bases. The sequence came from a human donor in good health (CMV status not recorded). Some clones in this sample may be carry-over from other donors' samples. This CDR3 reads CASSLLAGVDTQYF. In DNA form, the CDR3 reads TGTGCCAGCAGCTTATTAGCGGGAGTAGATACGCAGTATTTT.